This is a list of T cell receptor beta chains from one sample in a study of identical twins' blood T cells. TCRdb called the 5' RACE reads again in MiXCR, with one record for every CDR3 protein. The sample has roughly 380,000 distinct CDR3 sequences, about 28% seen once. The sample taken for sequencing was PBMCs. All receptors come from a woman aged 18-55 years in good health. Both conserved end residues are part of each CDR3. The D gene is left open where the match is weak. Where a row states a size, it is once, few, many or the class of an expanded clone; other rows omit it.

TRBJ1-4 | TRBV6-1 | . | few | TGTGCCAGCAGTTTCGACAGGAGCGGACGTAAACTGTTTTTT | CASSFDRSGRKLFF
TRBJ2-1 | TRBV5-1 | . | few | TGCGCCAGCATGGGGGACAATGAGCAGTTCTTC | CASMGDNEQFF
TRBJ1-5 | TRBV5-5 | . | few | TGTGCCAGCAGCTTGTGGCAGGGAAGTCAGCCCCAGCATTTT | CASSLWQGSQPQHF
TRBJ1-1 | TRBV20-1 | TRBD1 | few | TGCAGTGCTAGAGTGGAGACAGGGGGCTTAACTGAAGCTTTCTTT | CSARVETGGLTEAFF
TRBJ1-1 | TRBV2 | TRBD1 | . | TGTGCCAGAGGACAGGGCGCCAAGGCCACTGAAGCTTTCTTT | CARGQGAKATEAFF
TRBJ1-2 | TRBV7-9 | . | . | TGTGCCAGCAGCTTTACGCATGGCTACACCTTC | CASSFTHGYTF
TRBJ2-2 | TRBV10-3 | TRBD1 | few | TGTGCCATCAGTGCGACCGGGACAGCGAACACCGGGGAGCTGTTTTTT | CAISATGTANTGELFF
TRBJ1-1 | TRBV19 | TRBD1 | many | TGTGCCAGTAGTATACTAACAGGGGGCCACACTGAAGCTTTCTTT | CASSILTGGHTEAFF
TRBJ1-1 | TRBV30 | . | few | TGTGCCTGGAGTCCCCCTACAAGAAACACTGAAGCTTTCTTT | CAWSPPTRNTEAFF
TRBJ2-3 | TRBV20-1 | . | . | TGCAGTGCCAATCCCCTGGAAGATACGCAGTATTTT | CSANPLEDTQYF
TRBJ2-7 | TRBV18 | . | . | TGTGCCAGCTCACTATCCAGGGACTACGAGCAGTACTTC | CASSLSRDYEQYF
TRBJ2-3 | TRBV9 | . | few | TGTGCCAGCAGCGGAGGAATGGCAGGGACAGATACGCAGTATTTT | CASSGGMAGTDTQYF
TRBJ1-1 | TRBV10-3 | . | . | TGCGCCATCAGTGAATCCAGAAACACTGAAGCTTTCTTT | CAISESRNTEAFF
TRBJ1-2 | TRBV6-2/TRBV6-3 | . | few | TGTGCCAGCAGTTCGGACACCCTTTCGTGTGGCTACACCTTC | CASSSDTLSCGYTF
TRBJ2-2 | TRBV11-2 | . | . | TGTGCCAGCAGCACGGGGACACTGCCAGGGGAGCTGTTTTTT | CASSTGTLPGELFF
TRBJ2-2 | TRBV20-1 | . | few | TGCAGTGCTAGAGCAGCGCGGAAGAACACCGGGGAGCTGTTTTTT | CSARAARKNTGELFF
TRBJ1-1 | TRBV29-1 | . | many | TGCAGCGTTGAAGGGGTTATGAACACTGAAGCTTTCTTT | CSVEGVMNTEAFF
TRBJ1-3 | TRBV5-1 | . | few | TGCGCCAGCAGCCATCCCTTCGACTCTCAGGCTGGAAACACCATATATTTT | CASSHPFDSQAGNTIYF
TRBJ2-7 | TRBV11-3 | . | . | TGTGCCAGCAGCCGCGGACACCCTTTAGAGCAGTACTTC | CASSRGHPLEQYF
TRBJ1-2 | TRBV5-1 | TRBD1 | few | TGCGCCAGCAGCGGTGACAGGGTGTCAGGCTACACCTTC | CASSGDRVSGYTF
TRBJ1-2 | TRBV12-3/TRBV12-4 | . | few | TGTGCCAGCAGCCGGCGGTATGGCTACACCTTC | CASSRRYGYTF
TRBJ2-7 | TRBV4-3 | . | few | TGCGCCAGCAGCCAAGATGTCGGGGTAGGGTACGAGCAGTACTTC | CASSQDVGVGYEQYF
TRBJ2-5 | TRBV9 | . | . | TGTGCCAGCAGCGTAGCTTGGGCTCCTCAAGAGACCCAGTACTTC | CASSVAWAPQETQYF
TRBJ2-1 | TRBV20-1 | TRBD2 | few | TGCAGTGCTAGGAGGACTAGCGGGAGTAGGAATGAGCAGTTCTTC | CSARRTSGSRNEQFF
TRBJ2-7 | TRBV3-1 | . | few | TGTGCCAGCAGCCAAGGCATTAATTCCTACGAGCAGTACTTC | CASSQGINSYEQYF
TRBJ2-4 | TRBV14 | . | . | TGTGCCAGCAGCCAAGTGAGCAGAAACATTCAGTACTTC | CASSQVSRNIQYF
TRBJ1-5 | TRBV6-5 | . | many | TGTGCCAGCAGTTACTCGGCCAGGGGAGTTAATCAGCCCCAGCATTTT | CASSYSARGVNQPQHF
TRBJ1-1 | TRBV7-9 | . | . | TGTGCCAGCAGCTCCCAGGGTGGCGTCGGGAACACTGAAGCTTTCTTT | CASSSQGGVGNTEAFF
TRBJ1-1 | TRBV5-6 | . | few | TGTGCCAGCATAGAGTGGGGGCGTACTGAAGCTTTCTTT | CASIEWGRTEAFF
TRBJ2-3 | TRBV2 | . | few | TGTGCCAGCAACTGGGCAGATACGCAGTATTTT | CASNWADTQYF
TRBJ2-2 | TRBV28 | . | few | TGTGCCAGCAGTTTGCCAGGGGACCCCAACACCGGGGAGCTGTTTTTT | CASSLPGDPNTGELFF
TRBJ2-1 | TRBV4-1 | TRBD2 | few | TGCGCCAGCAGCCTAAGACTAGCGGGGAGGAATGAGCAGTTCTTC | CASSLRLAGRNEQFF
TRBJ2-4 | TRBV7-2 | . | few | TGTGCCAGCAGCTTAGCAGGTTGGGGGCTAGCCAAAAACATTCAGTACTTC | CASSLAGWGLAKNIQYF
TRBJ2-1 | TRBV11-2 | TRBD2 | . | TGTGCCAGCAGCTTAGACACCAGCGGGGCTAGCGGGGGCGTGAATGAGCAGTTCTTC | CASSLDTSGASGGVNEQFF
TRBJ1-3 | TRBV20-1 | . | few | TGCAGTGCGGGGGAGGGGACTTCTGGAAACACCATATATTTT | CSAGEGTSGNTIYF
TRBJ1-5 | TRBV5-1 | . | . | TGCGCCAGCAGCTTGGGTATGGGCCAGCCCCAGCATTTT | CASSLGMGQPQHF
TRBJ2-1 | TRBV20-1 | TRBD2 | few | TGCAGTGCTGTGAGGACTAGCGGCTACTCCTACAATGAGCAGTTCTTC | CSAVRTSGYSYNEQFF
TRBJ2-2 | TRBV3-1 | TRBD2 | . | TGTGCCAGCAGCCAAGTGACGGGACTAGGGGGCACCGGGGAGCTGTTTTTT | CASSQVTGLGGTGELFF
TRBJ2-5 | TRBV5-4 | TRBD2 | . | TGTGCCAGCAGCGCCACCAGGACTAGCTTGTTGGAGACCCAGTACTTC | CASSATRTSLLETQYF
TRBJ1-3 | TRBV11-2 | . | . | TGTGCCAGCAGCTTAGCGCGGGGTACAAACACCATATATTTT | CASSLARGTNTIYF
TRBJ2-1 | TRBV6-2/TRBV6-3 | . | few | TGTGCCGGAGGGGACGGGTCCTACAATGAGCAGTTCTTC | CAGGDGSYNEQFF
TRBJ1-1 | TRBV7-9 | . | . | TGTGCCAGCAGCTTCTTTGACGGGAACACTGAAGCTTTCTTT | CASSFFDGNTEAFF
TRBJ1-4 | TRBV29-1 | TRBD1 | . | TGCAGCGTGATGACAGGGCCTAATGAAAAACTGTTTTTT | CSVMTGPNEKLFF
TRBJ1-2 | TRBV19 | TRBD1 | few | TGTGCCAGTAGCTTCCGGGACAGAGTGAATGGCTACACCTTC | CASSFRDRVNGYTF
TRBJ2-5 | TRBV4-2 | . | . | TGTGCCAGCAGCCAAGATCAGGGGAAGACCCAGTACTTC | CASSQDQGKTQYF
TRBJ1-4 | TRBV7-6 | . | . | TGTGCCAGCAGCTTAGGGACGGCGGAAAAACTGTTTTTT | CASSLGTAEKLFF
TRBJ1-5 | TRBV6-1 | TRBD1 | . | TGTGCCAGCAGTGAAGATAACAGGGGGGGCAATCAGCCCCAGCATTTT | CASSEDNRGGNQPQHF
TRBJ2-1 | TRBV11-3 | TRBD2 | once | TGTGCCAGCAGCTTCGGGGGGGCCCGAAATGAGCAGTTCTTC | CASSFGGARNEQFF
TRBJ1-1 | TRBV19 | TRBD1 | . | TGTGCCAGTATCCGACGATGGCAGGGGGCTGAAGCTTTCTTT | CASIRRWQGAEAFF
TRBJ2-6 | TRBV7-2 | . | . | TGTGCCAGCAGCTTACAGGTCCTGAGCTCTGGGGCCAACGTCCTGACTTTC | CASSLQVLSSGANVLTF
TRBJ2-1 | TRBV9 | . | . | TGTGCCAGCAGCGTGGGACTGGAGAATGAGCAGTTCTTC | CASSVGLENEQFF
TRBJ1-2 | TRBV25-1 | TRBD1 | many | TGTGCCAGCAGTGAGACAGGGGCGAATTTCTATGGCTACACCTTC | CASSETGANFYGYTF
TRBJ1-2 | TRBV20-1 | . | many | TGCAGTGCTAGAACCGGGGATAACTATGGCTACACCTTC | CSARTGDNYGYTF
TRBJ2-7 | TRBV6-2/TRBV6-3 | TRBD1 | . | TGTACCAGCCGGGACAGGAACGTCTACGAGCAGTACTTC | CTSRDRNVYEQYF
TRBJ1-4 | TRBV12-3/TRBV12-4 | . | . | TGTGCCTCCAGTGGCGGTCCCCTTGCAACTAATGAAAAACTGTTTTTT | CASSGGPLATNEKLFF
TRBJ1-1 | TRBV5-1 | . | once | TGCGCCAGGAGACCAACAGGGCGGAACACTGAAGCTTTCTTT | CARRPTGRNTEAFF
TRBJ2-7 | TRBV12-2 | . | . | TGTGCAAGTCGCTTAGTACTAGTCGGGCAGTACTTC | CASRLVLVGQYF
TRBJ1-5 | TRBV28 | . | . | TGTGCCAGCAGTACAGGGTTCCGGCAGCCCCAGCATTTT | CASSTGFRQPQHF
TRBJ2-1 | TRBV25-1 | TRBD2 | . | TGTGCCAACAGTGAATATACCCCACTAGCGGAGCAGTTCTTC | CANSEYTPLAEQFF